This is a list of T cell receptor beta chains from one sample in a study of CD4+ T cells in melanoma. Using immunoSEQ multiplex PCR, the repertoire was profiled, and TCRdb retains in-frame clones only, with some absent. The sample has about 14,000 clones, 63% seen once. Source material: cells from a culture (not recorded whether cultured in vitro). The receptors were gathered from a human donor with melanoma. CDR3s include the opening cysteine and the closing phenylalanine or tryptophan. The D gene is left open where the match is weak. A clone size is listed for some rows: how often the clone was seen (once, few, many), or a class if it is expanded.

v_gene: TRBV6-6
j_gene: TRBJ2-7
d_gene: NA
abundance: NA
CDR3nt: TGTGCCAGCAGTTACACATCCTACGAGCAGTACTTC
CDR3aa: CASSYTSYEQYF

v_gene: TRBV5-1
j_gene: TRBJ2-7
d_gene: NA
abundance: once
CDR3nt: TGCGCCAGCAGCCGGCGCCAGGGGGGGTCCTCCGAGCAGTACTTC
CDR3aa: CASSRRQGGSSEQYF

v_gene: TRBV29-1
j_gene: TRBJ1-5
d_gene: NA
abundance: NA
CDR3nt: TGCAGCGCGATAGTTAAAGGGGCCGAGAGTCAGCCCCAGCATTTT
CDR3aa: CSAIVKGAESQPQHF

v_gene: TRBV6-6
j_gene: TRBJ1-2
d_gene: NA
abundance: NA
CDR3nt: TGTGCCAGCAGTTACTCGTACTCGGACTATGGCTACACCTTC
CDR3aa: CASSYSYSDYGYTF

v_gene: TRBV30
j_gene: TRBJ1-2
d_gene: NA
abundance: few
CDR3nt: TGTGCCTGGAGGACCAGCGGGGGGCTGGGTGGCTACACCTTC
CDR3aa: CAWRTSGGLGGYTF

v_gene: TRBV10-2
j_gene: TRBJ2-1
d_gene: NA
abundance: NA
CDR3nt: TGCGCCAGCAAGGACTATAGTAACCCCTACAATGAGCAGTTCTTC
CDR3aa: CASKDYSNPYNEQFF

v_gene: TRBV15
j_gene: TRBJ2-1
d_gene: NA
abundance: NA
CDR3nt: TGTGCCACCAGCAGAGGCGAACAGGGAGGTGAGCAGTTCTTC
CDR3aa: CATSRGEQGGEQFF

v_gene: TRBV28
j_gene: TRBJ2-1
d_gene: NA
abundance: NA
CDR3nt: TGCGCTATCTCGAGGGGGGGTAGCTCCTACAATGAGCAGTTCTTC
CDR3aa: CAISRGGSSYNEQFF

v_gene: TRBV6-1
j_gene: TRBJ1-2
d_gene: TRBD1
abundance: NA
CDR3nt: TGTGCCAGCAGTGAAGTACTCTGGGACAGGCTTTATGGCTACACCTTC
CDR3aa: CASSEVLWDRLYGYTF

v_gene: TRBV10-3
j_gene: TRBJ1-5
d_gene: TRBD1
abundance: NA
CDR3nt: TGTGCCATCAGTCTCGACGACAGGGGAGTACAGCCCCAGCATTTT
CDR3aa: CAISLDDRGVQPQHF

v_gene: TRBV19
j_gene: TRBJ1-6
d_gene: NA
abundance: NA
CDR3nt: TGTGCCAGTAGAAGTGACAGCTTTAATTCACCCCTCCACTTT
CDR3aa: CASRSDSFNSPLHF

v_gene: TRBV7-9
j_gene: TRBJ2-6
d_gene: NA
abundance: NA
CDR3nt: TGTGCCAGCAGCTCCAGGGTAGGTGGGGCCAACGTCCTGACTTTC
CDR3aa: CASSSRVGGANVLTF

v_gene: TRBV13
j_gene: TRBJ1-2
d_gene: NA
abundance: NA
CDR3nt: TGTGCCAGCAGCTTACAACAGGGCTATGGCTACACCTTC
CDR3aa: CASSLQQGYGYTF

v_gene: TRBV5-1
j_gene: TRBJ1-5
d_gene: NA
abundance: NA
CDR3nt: TGCGCCAGCAGCTTCGGGGTAAATCAGCCCCAGCATTTT
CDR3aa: CASSFGVNQPQHF

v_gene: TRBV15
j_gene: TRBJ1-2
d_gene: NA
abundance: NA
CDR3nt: TGTGCCACCAGCAGTCTAAATCTAGGGAGGGAAAACTATGGCTACACCTTC
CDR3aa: CATSSLNLGRENYGYTF

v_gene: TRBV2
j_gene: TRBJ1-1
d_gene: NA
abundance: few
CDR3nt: TGTGCCAGCTCCAGGGACGTATGGTTGGCTTTCTTT
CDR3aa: CASSRDVWLAFF

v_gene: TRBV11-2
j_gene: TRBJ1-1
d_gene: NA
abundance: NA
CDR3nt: TGTGCCAGCAGCGCCTATACAGTGAACACTGAAGCTTTCTTT
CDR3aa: CASSAYTVNTEAFF

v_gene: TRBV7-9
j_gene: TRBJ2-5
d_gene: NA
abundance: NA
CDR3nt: TGTGCCAGCAGGGAAGGACGGATAGCGAGAGAGACCCAGTACTTC
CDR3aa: CASREGRIARETQYF

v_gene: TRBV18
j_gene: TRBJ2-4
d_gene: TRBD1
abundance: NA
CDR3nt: TGTGCCAGCTCACCACTCTCGGGACAGGGGACGCAGAGGGCCAAAAACATTCAGTACTTC
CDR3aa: CASSPLSGQGTQRAKNIQYF

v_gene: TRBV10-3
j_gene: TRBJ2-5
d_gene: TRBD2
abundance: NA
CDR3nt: TGTGCCATCAGTGGGAAAGGAGCGGGGGTAAAAGAGACCCAGTACTTC
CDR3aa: CAISGKGAGVKETQYF

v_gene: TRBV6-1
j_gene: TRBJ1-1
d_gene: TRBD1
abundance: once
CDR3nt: TGTGCCAGCAGTGCTGACAGGGGCACTGAAGCTTTCTTT
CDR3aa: CASSADRGTEAFF

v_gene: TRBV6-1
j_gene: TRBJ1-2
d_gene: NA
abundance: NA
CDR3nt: TGTGCCAGCAAACAGGCGCCGTTCTATGGCTACACCTTC
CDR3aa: CASKQAPFYGYTF

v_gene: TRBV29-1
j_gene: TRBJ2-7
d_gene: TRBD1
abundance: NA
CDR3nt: TGCAGCGGAACCGGGACAGGGGACTCCTACGAGCAGTACTTC
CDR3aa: CSGTGTGDSYEQYF

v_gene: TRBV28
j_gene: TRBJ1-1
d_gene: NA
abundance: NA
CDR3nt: TGTGCCAGCAGTTCTGTTCCAGGGCGCACTGAAGCTTTCTTT
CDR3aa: CASSSVPGRTEAFF

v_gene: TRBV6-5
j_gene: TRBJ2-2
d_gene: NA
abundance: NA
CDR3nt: TGTGCCAGCCGCCGGGACTCCAACACCGGGGAGCTGTTTTTT
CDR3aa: CASRRDSNTGELFF

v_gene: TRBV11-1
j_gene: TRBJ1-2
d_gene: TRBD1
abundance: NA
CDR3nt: TGTGCCAGCAGCTCGGGACAGGGGATCCTTGGCTACACCTTC
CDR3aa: CASSSGQGILGYTF

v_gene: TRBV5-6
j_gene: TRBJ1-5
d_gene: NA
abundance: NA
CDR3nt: TGTGCCAGCAGCTTGGCGGGGTATCAGCCCCAGCATTTT
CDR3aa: CASSLAGYQPQHF

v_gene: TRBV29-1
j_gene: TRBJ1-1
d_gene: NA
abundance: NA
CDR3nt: TGCAGCGTTTTTCCCAGGGGTGGGACTGAAGCTTTCTTT
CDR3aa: CSVFPRGGTEAFF

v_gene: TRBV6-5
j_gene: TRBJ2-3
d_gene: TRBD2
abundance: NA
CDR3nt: TGTGCCAGCAGTTACTCAGAGCGGGGAGATACGCAGTATTTT
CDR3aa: CASSYSERGDTQYF

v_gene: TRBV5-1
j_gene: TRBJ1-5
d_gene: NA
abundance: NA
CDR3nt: TGCGCCAGCAGCTTGGATGGGGGGGGTCAGCCCCAGCATTTT
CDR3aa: CASSLDGGGQPQHF

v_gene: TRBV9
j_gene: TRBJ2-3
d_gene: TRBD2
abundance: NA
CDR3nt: TGTGCCAGCAGCGATCCCGAGACTAGCGGCCTCACAGATACGCAGTATTTT
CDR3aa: CASSDPETSGLTDTQYF

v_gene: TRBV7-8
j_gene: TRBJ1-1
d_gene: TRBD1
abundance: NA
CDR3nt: TGTGCCAGCAGCTTAGATGCCCGCCCCCGGACAGGGGGAAAAAGGGCTGAAGCTTTCTTT
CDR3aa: CASSLDARPRTGGKRAEAFF

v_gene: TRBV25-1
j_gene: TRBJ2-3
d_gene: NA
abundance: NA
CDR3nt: TGTGCCAGCAGTGAATGGTCAGATACGCAGTATTTT
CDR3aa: CASSEWSDTQYF

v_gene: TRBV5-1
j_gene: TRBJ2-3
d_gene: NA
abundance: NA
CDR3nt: TGCGCCAGCAACTCGTTACAGGGATCAGATACGCAGTATTTT
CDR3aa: CASNSLQGSDTQYF

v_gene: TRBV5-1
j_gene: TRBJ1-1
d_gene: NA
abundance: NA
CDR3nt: TGCGCCAGCAGGTGGGGGAGGAACACTGAAGCTTTCTTT
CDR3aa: CASRWGRNTEAFF

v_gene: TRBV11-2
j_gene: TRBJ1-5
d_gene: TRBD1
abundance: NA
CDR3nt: TGTGCCAGCAGCTTAGCTGGGACAGGGTCCCGATTTATCAATCAGCCCCAGCATTTT
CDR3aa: CASSLAGTGSRFINQPQHF

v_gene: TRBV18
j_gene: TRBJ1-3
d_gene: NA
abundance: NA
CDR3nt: TGTGCCAGCTCACAACAGCTATCCTCTGGAAACACCATATATTTT
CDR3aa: CASSQQLSSGNTIYF

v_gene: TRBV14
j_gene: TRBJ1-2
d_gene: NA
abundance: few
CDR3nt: TGTGCCAGCAGCCCCCGGGGGGGGTCCTCTTATGGCTACACCTTC
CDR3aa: CASSPRGGSSYGYTF

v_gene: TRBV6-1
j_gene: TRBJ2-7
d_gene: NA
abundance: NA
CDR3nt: TGTGCCAGCACATCGGATCCTCCCTACGAGCAGTACTTC
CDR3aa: CASTSDPPYEQYF

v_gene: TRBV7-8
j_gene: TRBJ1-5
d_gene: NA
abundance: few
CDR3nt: TGTGCCAGCAGCTTAGCGCTGGGCAGCAATCAGCCCCAGCATTTT
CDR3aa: CASSLALGSNQPQHF

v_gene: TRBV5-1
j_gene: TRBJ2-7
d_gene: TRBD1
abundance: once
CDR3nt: TGCGCCAGCAGCTTTGCGGGACAGGGCCACGAGCAGTACTTC
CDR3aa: CASSFAGQGHEQYF

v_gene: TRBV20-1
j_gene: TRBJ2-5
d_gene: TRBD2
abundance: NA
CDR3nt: TGCAGTGCTGCGGGGGGGTTCCAGTACTTC
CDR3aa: CSAAGGFQYF

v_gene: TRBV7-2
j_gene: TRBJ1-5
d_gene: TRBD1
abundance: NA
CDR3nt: TGTGCCAGCAGCTCCTACAGGGGACCTCAGCCCCAGCATTTT
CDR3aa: CASSSYRGPQPQHF

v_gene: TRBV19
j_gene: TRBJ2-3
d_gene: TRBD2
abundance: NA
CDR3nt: TGTGCCAGTACTAGCGGGGTCACAGATACGCAGTATTTT
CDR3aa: CASTSGVTDTQYF

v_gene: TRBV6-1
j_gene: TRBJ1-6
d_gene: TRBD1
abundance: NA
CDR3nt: TGTGCCACGCTACAGGGGGATAGGATGGTCCTCCACTTT
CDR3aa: CATLQGDRMVLHF

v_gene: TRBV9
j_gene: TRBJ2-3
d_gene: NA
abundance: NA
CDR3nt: TGTGCCAGCAGCGTATCCGGTAGCACAGATACGCAGTATTTT
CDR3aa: CASSVSGSTDTQYF

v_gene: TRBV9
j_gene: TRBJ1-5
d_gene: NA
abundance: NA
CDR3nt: TGTGCCAGCAGCGGGGACACTAGCAATCAGCCCCAGCATTTT
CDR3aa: CASSGDTSNQPQHF

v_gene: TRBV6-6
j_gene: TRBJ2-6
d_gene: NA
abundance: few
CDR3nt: TGTGCCAGCTCTGGGGCCAACGTCCTGACTTTC
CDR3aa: CASSGANVLTF

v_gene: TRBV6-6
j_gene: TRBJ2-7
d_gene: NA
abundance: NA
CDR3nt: TGTGCCAGCAGTGCCCTCGGGACGGGGGCGTACGAGCAGTACTTC
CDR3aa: CASSALGTGAYEQYF